These 2 T cell receptor beta chains came from one sample sequenced in a study of blood T cell repertoires in COVID-19. The method was immunoSEQ multiplex PCR; TCRdb's version includes in-frame clones alone and lacks a portion of them. The sample lists 130,000 to 150,000 clones; approximately 88% were seen once. What was sequenced was peripheral blood. These TCRs come from a woman in her forties or fifties with acute or convalescent COVID-19.

The rearrangement uses TRBV5-1 and TRBJ2-7, with D perhaps matching TRBD1 (6 bases). Per the germline V gene, CDR1 is SGHRS and CDR2 is YFSETQ. The CDR3 totals 15 residues. V lost 4 bases and J 0 bases, leaving 14 bases between the germline ends. In nucleotides, the CDR3 is TGCGCCAGCAGCATTGTACAGGGAACCTCCTACGAGCAGTACTTC. Translation: CASSIVQGTSYEQYF.

This chain links TRBV30 with TRBJ2-1; TRBD2 aligns across 14 bases. Germline V gene data show CDR1 as GTSNPN and CDR2 as SVGIG (reference sequence). The CDR3 is 15 amino acids. Unmatched junction bases numbered 8, after V lost 7 bases and J lost 6 bases. The CDR3 reads CASRTSGGPGNEQFF. The CDR3 coding sequence is TGTGCCTCTCGGACTAGCGGGGGGCCGGGCAATGAGCAGTTCTTC.